These 18 T cell receptor beta chains originate from one sample sequenced in a study of radiation and T cells in renal cell carcinoma. This sample's time point: baseline pretreatment blood. The treatment: 15 Gy SBRT to primary tumor, nephrectomy 4 weeks later. Assay: immunoSEQ multiplex PCR; the TCRdb copy retains only in-frame clones and omits some. The sample carries roughly 120,000 clones, approximately 78% recorded once. This specimen was blood, taken from a patient whose treatment included radiotherapy and nephrectomy. These receptors all come from a woman aged 60-75 years with renal cell carcinoma.

The V and J genes are TRBV5-1 and TRBJ2-1; 8 nucleotides line up with TRBD2. Germline CDR1 and CDR2: SGHRS and YFSETQ. The CDR3 spans 16 residues. The V and J ends lost 8 bases and 12 bases, in that order; junction bases with no gene match: 22. In DNA form, the CDR3 reads TGCGCCAGGACCCCTGGGCGGGAGGAAGCGAGTGGAAGGCAGTTCTTC. Translated, it gives CARTPGREEASGRQFF.

The gene calls are TRBV14 and TRBJ2-3; weak D call: TRBD2 (7 bases). The CDR3 runs to 15 residues. CDR1 and CDR2 (germline): SGHDN, FVKESK. The V end was cut by 4 bases, the J end by 4 bases, with 15 bases between. The CDR3 DNA follows: TGTGCCAGCAGCCTCGTCATAGGGGGGGCAGATACGCAGTATTTT. This encodes CASSLVIGGADTQYF.

As regards this clone: At one end the junction does not follow the germline gene, possibly because of a read error. The chain has TRBV4-2 and TRBJ1-4; 8 bases match TRBD1. The CDR3 has 14 residues. The germline V gene encodes CDR1 LGHNA and CDR2 YNFKEQ. The CDR3 coding sequence is TGTGCCAGCAGGAACGGACAGGGCGCAAGGAAAACTGTTTTT. Its translation: CASRNGQGARKTVF.

The rearrangement links TRBV20-1 to TRBJ2-7; D unresolved. CDR3 length equals 11 residues. Looked up from germline, CDR1 is DFQATT and CDR2 is SNEGSKA (reference sequence). Trimming removed 3 bases at V and 5 bases at J, with 8 bases between. CDR3 DNA sequence: TGCAGTGCTAGGGTGGGAAACGAGCAGTACTTC. This translates into CSARVGNEQYF.

With regard to this clone: Compared with germline, one end of the junction differs, possibly owing to a read error. V and J are TRBV4-2 and TRBJ2-5; 8 bases fit TRBD1. CDR1 LGHNA and CDR2 YNFKEQ come from the germline V gene. CDR3 size: 15 residues. CDR3 amino acids: CAGSQARTGQETQYF. CDR3 nucleotides: TGTGCCGGCAGCCAAGCGCGGACAGGGCAAGAGACCCAGTACTTC.

The chain employs TRBV7-3 and TRBJ2-6, with D unresolved. CDR1 and CDR2 from the germline V gene are SGHTA and FQGTGA. This CDR3 region has 18 residues. V shed 3 bases and J shed 0 bases, with 15 bases lying between them. The CDR3 protein is CASSFGSPGPSGANVLTF. The CDR3 DNA follows: TGTGCCAGCAGCTTTGGATCCCCAGGTCCCTCTGGGGCCAACGTCCTGACTTTC.

This chain links TRBV7-8 with TRBJ2-7, with a possible D match to TRBD1 (7 bases). Trimming pared 5 bases from V and 2 bases from J, leaving 10 bases between. The CDR3 is made up of 13 amino acids. The germline CDR1 and CDR2 sequences are SGHVS and FQNEAQ. CDR3 loop: CASSLRGAYEQYF. The CDR3 DNA reads as TGTGCCAGCAGCCTCAGGGGGGCCTACGAGCAGTACTTC.

This chain joins TRBV6-4 and TRBJ2-5; D gene uncertain. This CDR3 is 10 amino acids long. The ends were cut back, 9 bases at V and 3 bases at J, with 5 bases in the middle. In germline, CDR1 is MRHNA, CDR2 SNTAGT. CDR3 sequence: CARIEETQYF. In DNA, the CDR3 is TGTGCCAGGATTGAAGAGACCCAGTACTTC.

This clone came up a few times. J is TRBJ2-5 and V is TRBV6-6; 7 nucleotides match TRBD1. Germline CDR1 reads MNHNY; CDR2 reads SVGAGI (reference sequence). The J segment lost 4 bases and the V segment lost 2 bases, leaving 7 bases of the junction unmatched. CDR3 size: 15 residues. CDR3 sequence: CASSYNKGAGETQYF. The CDR3 region has the DNA TGTGCCAGCAGTTACAACAAGGGGGCGGGAGAGACCCAGTACTTC.

The V call is TRBV6-1, the J call TRBJ2-3, with D uncertain. V was trimmed by 7 bases and J by 3 bases, leaving 11 bases between them. CDR1 and CDR2 (germline): MNHNS, SASEGT. This CDR3 is built from 13 residues. CDR3 coding DNA: TGTGCCAGCACCAATTTTCCTACAGATACGCAGTATTTT. The encoded protein is CASTNFPTDTQYF.

This clone was seen a handful of times. This chain connects TRBV19 to TRBJ2-1; D may match TRBD1 or TRBD2 (5 bases each). The CDR3 spans 16 residues. Trimming removed 3 bases from V and 2 bases from J, with 14 bases in between. Germline CDR1 reads LNHDA; CDR2 reads SQIVND (reference sequence). Written as DNA, the CDR3 is TGTGCCAGTAGTATTACTTCCTTGGGGGCCTACAATGAGCAGTTCTTC. Its translation: CASSITSLGAYNEQFF.

CDR3 sequence: CASSPSGQMNTEAFF. CDR3 nucleotide sequence: TGTGCCAGCAGTCCGTCCGGACAGATGAACACTGAAGCTTTCTTT. The chain employs TRBV28 and TRBJ1-1; D is perhaps TRBD1 (6 bases). This CDR3 has 15 residues. Trimming took off 5 bases at V and 0 bases at J, with 13 bases between the two ends. Germline CDR1 MDHEN, CDR2 SYDVKM.

The V and J genes are TRBV7-2 and TRBJ2-3; possible D gene TRBD2, 6 bases. The CDR3 covers 14 residues. Germline V gene sequence: CDR1 SGHTA, CDR2 FQGNSA. Trimming removed 5 bases from V and 4 bases from J, with 13 bases in between. CDR3 sequence reads: CASSTMGLSDTQYF. In DNA, the CDR3 is TGTGCCAGCAGCACTATGGGACTTTCAGATACGCAGTATTTT. The full variable domain, its missing parts supplied by reference TRBV7-2 and TRBJ2-3, is GAGVSQSPSNKVTEKGKDVELRCDPISGHTALYWYRQSLGQGLEFLIYFQGNSAPDKSGLPSDRFSAERTGGSVSTLTIQRTQQEDSAVYLCASSTMGLSDTQYFGPGTRLTVL.

CDR3: CASSPWGVGNYGYTF. Here the CDR3 DNA reads TGTGCCAGCAGCCCTTGGGGGGTTGGTAACTATGGCTACACCTTC. The genes are TRBV7-2 and TRBJ1-2; a weak D match, TRBD1 (5 bases). This CDR3 has 15 amino acids. The germline CDR1 and CDR2 sequences are SGHTA and FQGNSA. Trimming took 5 bases from V and 1 from J, leaving 14 bases between them.

The gene calls are TRBV2 and TRBJ1-2; D uncertain. CDR3 length: 13 residues. From germline, CDR1 is SNHLY and CDR2 FYNNEI. The V end lost 7 bases, the J end lost 0 bases, and 9 bases lay between the germline ends. Written as DNA, the CDR3 is TGTGCCAGCACCCCGTCCACTAACTATGGCTACACCTTC. Protein product: CASTPSTNYGYTF.

The chain combines TRBV29-1 with TRBJ2-3; 9 bases align to TRBD2. CDR1 is SQVTM, CDR2 ANQGSEA, per germline. V lost 1 base to trimming and J lost 4 bases; unmatched junction nucleotides: 6. This CDR3 has 15 amino acids. In DNA form, the CDR3 reads TGCAGCGTTGAAGGGCTAGCGGGGATCCCAGATACGCAGTATTTT. This codes for CSVEGLAGIPDTQYF.

This chain connects TRBV11-1 to TRBJ2-7, with D tentatively TRBD1 or TRBD2 (5 bases each). The ends were cut back, 5 bases at V and 2 bases at J, with 16 bases in the middle. The CDR3 extends over 15 amino acids. Germline loops: CDR1 SGHAT, CDR2 FQDESV (reference sequence). The CDR3 coding sequence is TGTGCCAGCAGCCCGACCCCGGGGACCACCTACGAGCAGTACTTC. Translating it yields CASSPTPGTTYEQYF.

The chain is built from TRBV19 and TRBJ1-6, with 7 bases that match TRBD1. The CDR3 has 15 amino acids. V trimming: 5 bases; J trimming: 9 bases; junction bases outside the gene matches: 10. Per germline, CDR1 LNHDA and CDR2 SQIVND (reference sequence). The CDR3 loop reads CASSSGQIIGSPLHF. Here the CDR3 DNA reads TGTGCCAGTAGTTCGGGACAGATCATTGGTTCACCCCTCCACTTT.